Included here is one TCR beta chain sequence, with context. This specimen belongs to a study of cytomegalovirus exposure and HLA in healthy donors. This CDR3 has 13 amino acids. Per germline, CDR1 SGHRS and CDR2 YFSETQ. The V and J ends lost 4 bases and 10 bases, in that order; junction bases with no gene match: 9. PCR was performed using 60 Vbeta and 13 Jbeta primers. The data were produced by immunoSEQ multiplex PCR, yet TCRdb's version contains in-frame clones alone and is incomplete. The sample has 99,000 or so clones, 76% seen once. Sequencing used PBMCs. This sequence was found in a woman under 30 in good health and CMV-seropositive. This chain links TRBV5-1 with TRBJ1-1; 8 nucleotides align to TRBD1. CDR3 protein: CASSGSQGARAFF. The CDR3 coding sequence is TGCGCCAGCAGCGGTTCTCAGGGGGCAAGAGCTTTCTTT.